This T cell receptor beta chain was profiled in a study of Ad26.COV2.S vaccination and SARS-CoV-2 variants. As concerns this clone: The target antigen is unknown.

The protocol was immunoSEQ multiplex PCR, while the TCRdb copy is restricted to in-frame clones and leaves out a portion. The sample lists around 400,000 clones, around 82% occurring once. Germline CDR1 reads SNHLY; CDR2 reads FYNNEI. V dropped 6 bases and J dropped 2 bases, with 7 bases sitting between them. This CDR3 region has 12 residues. Treatment defined: some 20 received Ad26.COV2.S at low or high dose, single or two shots; 5 received placebo; per-sample allocation not given. Collection of the samples took place on day 63 after the first injection of vaccine or placebo. The sample came from a Boston adult aged 18-55 years. SARS-CoV-2 spike from the Wuhan strain was encoded by the vaccine, an Ad26 vector. Study conclusions and caveats: Participants given vaccine showed non-spike TCR breadth similar to that of placebo recipients. Vaccine recipients posted higher spike-specific TCR breadth than their placebo counterparts.

The sample was peripheral blood, taken in a trial of Ad26.COV2.S vaccine versus placebo. This chain uses TRBV2 with TRBJ1-2; D unresolved. This receptor was identified in a person aged 18-60 years who received the Ad26.COV2.S COVID-19 vaccine or a placebo. CDR3 in amino acids: CASRYSNYGYTF. The CDR3 DNA reads TGTGCCAGCAGATACTCAAACTATGGCTACACCTTC. The entire variable domain, with the rest obtained from reference TRBV2 and TRBJ1-2, is as follows: EPEVTQTPSHQVTQMGQEVILRCVPISNHLYFYWYRQILGQKVEFLVSFYNNEISEKSEIFDDQFSVERPDGSNFTLKIRSTKLEDSAMYFCASRYSNYGYTFGSGTRLTVV.